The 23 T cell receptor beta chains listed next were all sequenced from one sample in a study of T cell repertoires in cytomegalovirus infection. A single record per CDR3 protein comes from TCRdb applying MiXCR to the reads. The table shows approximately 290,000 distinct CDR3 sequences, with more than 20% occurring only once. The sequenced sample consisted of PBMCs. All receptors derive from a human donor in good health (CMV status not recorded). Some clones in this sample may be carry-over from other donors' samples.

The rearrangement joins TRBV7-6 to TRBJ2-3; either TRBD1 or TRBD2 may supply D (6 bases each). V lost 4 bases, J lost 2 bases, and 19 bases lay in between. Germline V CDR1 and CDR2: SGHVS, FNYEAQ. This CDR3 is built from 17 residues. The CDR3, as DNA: TGTGCCAGCAGCTCCCTAGGGGGGCAGGGCTACACAGATACGCAGTATTTT. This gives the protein CASSSLGGQGYTDTQYF.

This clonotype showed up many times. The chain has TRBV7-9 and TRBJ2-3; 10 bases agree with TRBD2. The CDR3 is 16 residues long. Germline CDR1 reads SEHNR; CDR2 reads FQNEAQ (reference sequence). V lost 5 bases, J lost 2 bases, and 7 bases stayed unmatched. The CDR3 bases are TGTGCCAGCAGCACAATAGCGGGGGGCTCCACAGATACGCAGTATTTT. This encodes CASSTIAGGSTDTQYF.

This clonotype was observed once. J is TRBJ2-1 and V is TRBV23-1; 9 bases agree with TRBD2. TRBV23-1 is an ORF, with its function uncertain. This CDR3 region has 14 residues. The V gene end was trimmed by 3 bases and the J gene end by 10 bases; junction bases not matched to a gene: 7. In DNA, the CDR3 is TGCGCCAGCAGTCACCCTCTAGCGGGAAAAGAGCAGTTCTTC. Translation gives CASSHPLAGKEQFF.

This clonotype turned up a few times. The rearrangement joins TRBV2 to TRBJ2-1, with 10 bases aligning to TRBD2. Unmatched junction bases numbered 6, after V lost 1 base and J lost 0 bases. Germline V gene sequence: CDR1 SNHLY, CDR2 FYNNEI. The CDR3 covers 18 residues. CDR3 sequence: CASSEVSSGGVSYNEQFF. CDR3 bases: TGTGCCAGCAGTGAAGTTTCTAGCGGGGGAGTCTCCTACAATGAGCAGTTCTTC.

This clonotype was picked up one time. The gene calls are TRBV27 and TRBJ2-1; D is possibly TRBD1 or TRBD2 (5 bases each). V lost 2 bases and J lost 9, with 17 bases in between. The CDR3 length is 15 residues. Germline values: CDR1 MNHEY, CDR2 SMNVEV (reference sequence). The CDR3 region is CASSLSTGWGFEQFF. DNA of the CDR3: TGTGCCAGCAGTTTAAGTACCGGCTGGGGGTTTGAGCAGTTCTTC.

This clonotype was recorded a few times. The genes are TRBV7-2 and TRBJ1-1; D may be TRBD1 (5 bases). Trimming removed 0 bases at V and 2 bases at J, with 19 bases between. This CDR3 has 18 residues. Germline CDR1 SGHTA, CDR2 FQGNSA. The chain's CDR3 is CASSLAGTASLINTEAFF. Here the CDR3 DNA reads TGTGCCAGCAGCTTAGCCGGGACCGCCTCTCTTATCAACACTGAAGCTTTCTTT.

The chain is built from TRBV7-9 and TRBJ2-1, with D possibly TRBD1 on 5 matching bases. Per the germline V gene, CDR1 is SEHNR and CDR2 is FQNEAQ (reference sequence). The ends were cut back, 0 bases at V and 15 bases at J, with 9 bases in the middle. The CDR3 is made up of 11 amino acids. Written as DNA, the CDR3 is TGTGCCAGCAGCTTAGCAACAGGATGGTTCTTC. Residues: CASSLATGWFF. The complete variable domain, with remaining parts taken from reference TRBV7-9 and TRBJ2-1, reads DTGVSQNPRHKITKRGQNVTFRCDPISEHNRLYWYRQTLGQGPEFLTYFQNEAQLEKSRLLSDRFSAERPKGSFSTLEIQRTEQGDSAMYLCASSLATGWFFGPGTRLTVL.

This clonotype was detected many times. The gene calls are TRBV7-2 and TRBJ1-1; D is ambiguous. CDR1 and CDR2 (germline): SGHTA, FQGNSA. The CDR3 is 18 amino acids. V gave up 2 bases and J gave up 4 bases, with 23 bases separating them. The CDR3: CASSLSLSTSVSSTEAFF. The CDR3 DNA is TGTGCCAGCAGCTTATCGCTCTCGACTTCGGTTTCGTCCACTGAAGCTTTCTTT.

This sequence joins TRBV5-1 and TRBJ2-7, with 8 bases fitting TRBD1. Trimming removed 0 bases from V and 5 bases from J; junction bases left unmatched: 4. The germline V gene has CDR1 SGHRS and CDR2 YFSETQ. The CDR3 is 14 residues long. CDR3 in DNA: TGCGCCAGCAGCTTGGAGGACAGGGCCCACGAGCAGTACTTC. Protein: CASSLEDRAHEQYF. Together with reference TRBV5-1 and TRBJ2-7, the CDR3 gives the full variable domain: KAGVTQTPRYLIKTRGQQVTLSCSPISGHRSVSWYQQTPGQGLQFLFEYFSETQRNKGNFPGRFSGRQFSNSRSEMNVSTLELGDSALYLCASSLEDRAHEQYFGPGTRLTVT.

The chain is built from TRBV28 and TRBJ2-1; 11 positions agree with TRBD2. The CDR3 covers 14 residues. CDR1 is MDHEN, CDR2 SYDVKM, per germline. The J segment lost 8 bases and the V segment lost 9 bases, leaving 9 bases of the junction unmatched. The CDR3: CASHLAGGRDEQFF. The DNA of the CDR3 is TGTGCCAGTCACCTAGCGGGGGGCCGGGATGAGCAGTTCTTC.

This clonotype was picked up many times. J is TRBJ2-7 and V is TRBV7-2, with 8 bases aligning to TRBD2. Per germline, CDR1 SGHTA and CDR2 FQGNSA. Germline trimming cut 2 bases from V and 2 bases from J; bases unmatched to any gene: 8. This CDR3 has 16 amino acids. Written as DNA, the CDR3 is TGTGCCAGCAGCTTATTAGGAACTAGCGGTGCCTACGAGCAGTACTTC. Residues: CASSLLGTSGAYEQYF.

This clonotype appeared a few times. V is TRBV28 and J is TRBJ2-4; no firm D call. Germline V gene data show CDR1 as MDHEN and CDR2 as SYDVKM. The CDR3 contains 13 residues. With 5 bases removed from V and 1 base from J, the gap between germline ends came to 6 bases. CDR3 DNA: TGTGCCAGCAGTCCCTTCGCCAAAAACATTCAGTACTTC. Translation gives CASSPFAKNIQYF.

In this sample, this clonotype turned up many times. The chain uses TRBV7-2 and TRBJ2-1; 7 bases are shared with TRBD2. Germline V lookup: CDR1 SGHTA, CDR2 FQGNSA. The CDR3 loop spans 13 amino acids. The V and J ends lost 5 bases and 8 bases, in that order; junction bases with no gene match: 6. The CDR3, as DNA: TGTGCCAGCAGCCTTGGACTAGGCTATGAGCAGTTCTTC. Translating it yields CASSLGLGYEQFF. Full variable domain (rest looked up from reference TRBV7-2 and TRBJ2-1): GAGVSQSPSNKVTEKGKDVELRCDPISGHTALYWYRQSLGQGLEFLIYFQGNSAPDKSGLPSDRFSAERTGGSVSTLTIQRTQQEDSAVYLCASSLGLGYEQFFGPGTRLTVL.

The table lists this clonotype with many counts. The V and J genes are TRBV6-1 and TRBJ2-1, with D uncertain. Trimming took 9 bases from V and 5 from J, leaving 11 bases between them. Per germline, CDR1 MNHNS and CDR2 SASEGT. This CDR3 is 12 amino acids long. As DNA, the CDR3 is TGTGCCAGTACTCTCCTGAACAATGAGCAGTTCTTC. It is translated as CASTLLNNEQFF.

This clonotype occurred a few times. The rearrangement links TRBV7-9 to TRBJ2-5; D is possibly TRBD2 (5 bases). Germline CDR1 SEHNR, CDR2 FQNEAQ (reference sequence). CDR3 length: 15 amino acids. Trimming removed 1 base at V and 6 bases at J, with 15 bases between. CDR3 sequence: CASSLDGLPGQTQYF. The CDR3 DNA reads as TGTGCCAGCAGCTTAGACGGACTCCCCGGGCAGACCCAGTACTTC. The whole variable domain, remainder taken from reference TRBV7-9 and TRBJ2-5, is DTGVSQNPRHKITKRGQNVTFRCDPISEHNRLYWYRQTLGQGPEFLTYFQNEAQLEKSRLLSDRFSAERPKGSFSTLEIQRTEQGDSAMYLCASSLDGLPGQTQYFGPGTRLLVL.

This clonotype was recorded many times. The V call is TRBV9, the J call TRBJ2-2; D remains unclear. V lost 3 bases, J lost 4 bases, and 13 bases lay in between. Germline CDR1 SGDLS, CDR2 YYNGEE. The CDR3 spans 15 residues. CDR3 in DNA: TGTGCCAGCAGCGGCGGTGACAAGTTCACCGGGGAGCTGTTTTTT. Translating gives CASSGGDKFTGELFF.

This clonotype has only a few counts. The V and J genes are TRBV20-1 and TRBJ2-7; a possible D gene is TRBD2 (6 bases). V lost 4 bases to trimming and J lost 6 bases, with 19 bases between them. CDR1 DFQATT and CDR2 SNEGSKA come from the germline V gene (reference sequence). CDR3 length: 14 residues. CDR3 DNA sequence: TGCAGTGCTACACCCCCGCAGGGAGGCATCGAGCAGTACTTC. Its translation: CSATPPQGGIEQYF.

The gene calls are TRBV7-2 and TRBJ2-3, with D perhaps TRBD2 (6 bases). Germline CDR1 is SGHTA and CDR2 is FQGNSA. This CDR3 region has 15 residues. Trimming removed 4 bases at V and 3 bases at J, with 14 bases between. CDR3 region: CASSSSGGKTDTQYF. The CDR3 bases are TGTGCCAGCAGCTCCTCTGGCGGGAAAACAGATACGCAGTATTTT.

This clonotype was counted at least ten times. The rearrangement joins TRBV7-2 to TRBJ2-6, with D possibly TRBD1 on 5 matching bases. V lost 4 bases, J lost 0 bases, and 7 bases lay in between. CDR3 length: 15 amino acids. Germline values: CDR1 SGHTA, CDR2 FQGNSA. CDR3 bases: TGTGCCAGCAGCTACGACAGCTCTGGGGCCAACGTCCTGACTTTC. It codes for CASSYDSSGANVLTF.

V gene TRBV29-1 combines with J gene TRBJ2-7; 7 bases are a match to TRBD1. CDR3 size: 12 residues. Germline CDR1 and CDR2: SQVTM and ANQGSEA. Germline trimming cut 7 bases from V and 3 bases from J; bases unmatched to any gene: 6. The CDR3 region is CSAGRQGYEQYF. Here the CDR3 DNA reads TGCAGCGCTGGCAGACAGGGCTACGAGCAGTACTTC.

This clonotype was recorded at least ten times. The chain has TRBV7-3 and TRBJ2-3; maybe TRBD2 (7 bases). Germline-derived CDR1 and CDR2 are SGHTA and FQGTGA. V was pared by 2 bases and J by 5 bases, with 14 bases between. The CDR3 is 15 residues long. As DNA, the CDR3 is TGTGCCAGCAGCTTATTCGGGGGGCCGGAAGATACGCAGTATTTT. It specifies CASSLFGGPEDTQYF. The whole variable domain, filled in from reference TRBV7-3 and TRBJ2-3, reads GAGVSQTPSNKVTEKGKYVELRCDPISGHTALYWYRQSLGQGPEFLIYFQGTGAADDSGLPNDRFFAVRPEGSVSTLKIQRTERGDSAVYLCASSLFGGPEDTQYFGPGTRLTVL.

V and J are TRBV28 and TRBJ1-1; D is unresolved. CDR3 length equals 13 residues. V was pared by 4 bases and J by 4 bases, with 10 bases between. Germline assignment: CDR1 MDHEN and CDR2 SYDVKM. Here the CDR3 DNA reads TGTGCCAGCAGTTCCCCGGGGAGCACTGAAGCTTTCTTT. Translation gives CASSSPGSTEAFF.

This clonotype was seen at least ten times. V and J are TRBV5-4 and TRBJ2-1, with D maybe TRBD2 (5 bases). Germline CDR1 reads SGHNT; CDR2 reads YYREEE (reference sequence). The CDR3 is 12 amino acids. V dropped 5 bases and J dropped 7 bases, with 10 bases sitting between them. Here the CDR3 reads CASRSPGNEQFF. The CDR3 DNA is TGTGCCAGCAGGTCCCCGGGGAATGAGCAGTTCTTC.